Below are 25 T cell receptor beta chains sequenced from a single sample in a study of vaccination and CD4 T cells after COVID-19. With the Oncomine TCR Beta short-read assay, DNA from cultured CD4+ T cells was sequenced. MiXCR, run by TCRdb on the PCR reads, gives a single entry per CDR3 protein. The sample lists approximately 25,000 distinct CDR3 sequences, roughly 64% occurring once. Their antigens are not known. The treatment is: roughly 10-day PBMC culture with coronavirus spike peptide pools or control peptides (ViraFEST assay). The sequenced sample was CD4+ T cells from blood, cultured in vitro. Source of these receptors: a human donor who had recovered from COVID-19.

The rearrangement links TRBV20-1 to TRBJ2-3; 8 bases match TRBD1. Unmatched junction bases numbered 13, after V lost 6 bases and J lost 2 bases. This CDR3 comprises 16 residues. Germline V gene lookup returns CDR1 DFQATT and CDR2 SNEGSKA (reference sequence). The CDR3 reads CSAQIPGGGVTDTQYF. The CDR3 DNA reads TGCAGTGCCCAGATCCCAGGGGGCGGGGTCACAGATACGCAGTATTTT.

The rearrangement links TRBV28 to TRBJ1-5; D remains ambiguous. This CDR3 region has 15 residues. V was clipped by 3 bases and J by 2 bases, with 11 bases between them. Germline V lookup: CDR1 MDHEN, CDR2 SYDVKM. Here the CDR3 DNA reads TGTGCCAGCAGTTTGGGAGGAGGCGGCAATCAGCCCCAGCATTTT. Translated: CASSLGGGGNQPQHF. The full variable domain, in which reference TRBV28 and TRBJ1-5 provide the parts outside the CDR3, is DVKVTQSSRYLVKRTGEKVFLECVQDMDHENMFWYRQDPGLGLRLIYFSYDVKMKEKGDIPEGYSVSREKKERFSLILESASTNQTSMYLCASSLGGGGNQPQHFGDGTRLSIL.

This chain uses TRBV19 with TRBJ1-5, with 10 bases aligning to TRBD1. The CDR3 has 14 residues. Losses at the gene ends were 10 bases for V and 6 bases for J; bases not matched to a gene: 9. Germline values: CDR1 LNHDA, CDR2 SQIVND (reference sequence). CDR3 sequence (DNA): TGTGCCACCCAGACAGGGGGCTTGGGTCAGCCCCAGCATTTT. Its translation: CATQTGGLGQPQHF.

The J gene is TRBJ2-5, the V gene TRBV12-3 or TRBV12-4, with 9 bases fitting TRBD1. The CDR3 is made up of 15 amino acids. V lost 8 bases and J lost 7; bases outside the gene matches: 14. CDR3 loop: CASSHRGLILGTQYF. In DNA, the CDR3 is TGTGCCAGCTCGCACAGGGGGCTTATTTTAGGGACCCAGTACTTC.

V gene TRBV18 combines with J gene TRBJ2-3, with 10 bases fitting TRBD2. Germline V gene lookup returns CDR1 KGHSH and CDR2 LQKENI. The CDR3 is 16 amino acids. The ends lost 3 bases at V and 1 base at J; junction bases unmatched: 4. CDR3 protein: CASSPSGLAGTDTQYF. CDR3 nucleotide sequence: TGTGCCAGCTCACCTTCCGGACTAGCGGGCACAGATACGCAGTATTTT.

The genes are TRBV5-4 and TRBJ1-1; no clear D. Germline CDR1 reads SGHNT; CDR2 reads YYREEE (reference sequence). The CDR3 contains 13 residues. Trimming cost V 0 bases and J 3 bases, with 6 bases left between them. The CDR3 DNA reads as TGTGCCAGCAGCTTGGATTGGGACACTGAAGCTTTCTTT. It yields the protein CASSLDWDTEAFF.

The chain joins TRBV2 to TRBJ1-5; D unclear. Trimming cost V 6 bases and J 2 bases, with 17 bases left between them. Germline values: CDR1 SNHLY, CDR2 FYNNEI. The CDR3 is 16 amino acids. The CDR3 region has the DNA TGTGCCAGCAGAGACGAAGGGAGATACGGCAATCAGCCCCAGCATTTT. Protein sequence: CASRDEGRYGNQPQHF. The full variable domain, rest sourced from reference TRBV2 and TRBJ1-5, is EPEVTQTPSHQVTQMGQEVILRCVPISNHLYFYWYRQILGQKVEFLVSFYNNEISEKSEIFDDQFSVERPDGSNFTLKIRSTKLEDSAMYFCASRDEGRYGNQPQHFGDGTRLSIL.

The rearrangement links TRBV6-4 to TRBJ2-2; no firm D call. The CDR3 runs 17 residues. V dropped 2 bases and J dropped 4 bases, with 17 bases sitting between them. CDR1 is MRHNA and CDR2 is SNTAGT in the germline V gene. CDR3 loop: CASSDLPSGRSTGELFF. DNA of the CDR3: TGTGCCAGCAGTGACCTCCCTTCGGGTCGAAGCACCGGGGAGCTGTTTTTT.

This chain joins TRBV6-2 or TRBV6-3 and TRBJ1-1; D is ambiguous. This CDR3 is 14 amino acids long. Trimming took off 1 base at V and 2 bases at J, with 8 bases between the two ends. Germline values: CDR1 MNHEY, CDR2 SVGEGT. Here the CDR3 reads CASSYLRGNTEAFF. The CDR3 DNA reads TGTGCCAGCAGTTACTTAAGAGGCAACACTGAAGCTTTCTTT.

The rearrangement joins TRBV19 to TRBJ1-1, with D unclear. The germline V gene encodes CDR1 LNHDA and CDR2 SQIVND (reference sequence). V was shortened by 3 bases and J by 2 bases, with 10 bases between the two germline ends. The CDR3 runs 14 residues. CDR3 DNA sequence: TGTGCCAGTAGTATCGGTACAGCTAACACTGAAGCTTTCTTT. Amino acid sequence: CASSIGTANTEAFF.

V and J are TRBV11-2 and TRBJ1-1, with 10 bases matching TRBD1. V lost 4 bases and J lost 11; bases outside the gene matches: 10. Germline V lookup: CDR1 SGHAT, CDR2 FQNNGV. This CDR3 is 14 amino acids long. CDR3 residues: CASSYGQGGRGAFF. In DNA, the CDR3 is TGTGCCAGCAGCTATGGACAGGGGGGAAGGGGGGCTTTCTTT.

CDR3: CASSEEANTEAFF. In DNA, the CDR3 is TGCGCCAGCAGTGAGGAGGCGAACACTGAAGCTTTCTTT. The chain carries TRBV10-1 and TRBJ1-1; D remains ambiguous. This CDR3 comprises 13 residues. V lost 2 bases and J lost 1, with 5 bases in between. CDR1 is WNHNN and CDR2 is SYGVQD in the germline V gene (reference sequence).

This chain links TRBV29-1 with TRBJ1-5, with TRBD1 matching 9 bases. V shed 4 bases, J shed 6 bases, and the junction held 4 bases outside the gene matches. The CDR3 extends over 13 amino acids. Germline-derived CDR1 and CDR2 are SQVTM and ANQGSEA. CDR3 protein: CSVGDRVGQPQHF. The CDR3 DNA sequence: TGCAGCGTTGGGGACAGGGTAGGTCAGCCCCAGCATTTT.

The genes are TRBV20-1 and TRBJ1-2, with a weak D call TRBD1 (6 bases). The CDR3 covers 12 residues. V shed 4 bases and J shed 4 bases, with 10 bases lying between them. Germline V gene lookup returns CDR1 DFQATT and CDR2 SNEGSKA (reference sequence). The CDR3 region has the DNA TGCAGTGCTACCCAGGGGTCCTATGGCTACACCTTC. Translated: CSATQGSYGYTF.

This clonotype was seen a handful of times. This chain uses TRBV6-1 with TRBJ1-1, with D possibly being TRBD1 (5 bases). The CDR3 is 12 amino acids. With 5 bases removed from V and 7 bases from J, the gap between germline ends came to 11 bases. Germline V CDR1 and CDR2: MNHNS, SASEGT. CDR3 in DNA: TGTGCCAGCAGTACGGGGCAGCGTGAAGCTTTCTTT. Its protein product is CASSTGQREAFF.

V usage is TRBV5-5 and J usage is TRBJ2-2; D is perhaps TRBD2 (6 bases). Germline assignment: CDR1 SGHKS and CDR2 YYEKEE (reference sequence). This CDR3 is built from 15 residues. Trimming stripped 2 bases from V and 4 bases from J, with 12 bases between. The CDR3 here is CASSFGGTGTGELFF. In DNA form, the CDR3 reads TGTGCCAGCAGCTTCGGGGGTACGGGCACCGGGGAGCTGTTTTTT. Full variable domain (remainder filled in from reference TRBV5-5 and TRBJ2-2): DAGVTQSPTHLIKTRGQQVTLRCSPISGHKSVSWYQQVLGQGPQFIFQYYEKEERGRGNFPDRFSARQFPNYSSELNVNALLLGDSALYLCASSFGGTGTGELFFGEGSRLTVL.

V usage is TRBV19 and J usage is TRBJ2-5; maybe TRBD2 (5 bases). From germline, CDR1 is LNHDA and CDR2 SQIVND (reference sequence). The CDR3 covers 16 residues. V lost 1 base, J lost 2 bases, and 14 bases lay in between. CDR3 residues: CASSIVRGSEQETQYF. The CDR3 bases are TGTGCCAGTAGTATAGTCCGGGGAAGTGAGCAAGAGACCCAGTACTTC.

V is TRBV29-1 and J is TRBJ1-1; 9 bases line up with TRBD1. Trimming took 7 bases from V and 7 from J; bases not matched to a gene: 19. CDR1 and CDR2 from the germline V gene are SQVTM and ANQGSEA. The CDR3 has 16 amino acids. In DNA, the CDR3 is TGCAGCGACGACCCCCGGACAGGGGAAAGGGCGGGTGAAGCTTTCTTT. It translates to CSDDPRTGERAGEAFF.

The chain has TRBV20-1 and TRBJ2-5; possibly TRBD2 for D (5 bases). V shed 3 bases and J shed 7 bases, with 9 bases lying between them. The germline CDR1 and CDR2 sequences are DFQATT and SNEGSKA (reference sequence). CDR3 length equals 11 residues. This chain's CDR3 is CSASIRGTQYF. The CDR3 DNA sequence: TGCAGTGCTAGTATTCGGGGGACCCAGTACTTC.

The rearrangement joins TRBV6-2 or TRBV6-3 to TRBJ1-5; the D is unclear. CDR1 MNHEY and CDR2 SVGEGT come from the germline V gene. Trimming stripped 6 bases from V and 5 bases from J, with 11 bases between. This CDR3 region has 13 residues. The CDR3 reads CASRTGTHQPQHF. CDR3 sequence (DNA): TGTGCCAGCAGAACCGGAACTCATCAGCCCCAGCATTTT.

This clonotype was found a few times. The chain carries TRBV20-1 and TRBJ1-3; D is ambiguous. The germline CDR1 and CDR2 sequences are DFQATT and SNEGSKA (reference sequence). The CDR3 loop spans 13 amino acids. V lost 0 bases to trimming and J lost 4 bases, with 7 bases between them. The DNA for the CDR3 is TGCAGTGCTAGAGATAATTTGGGAAACACCATATATTTT. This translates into CSARDNLGNTIYF.

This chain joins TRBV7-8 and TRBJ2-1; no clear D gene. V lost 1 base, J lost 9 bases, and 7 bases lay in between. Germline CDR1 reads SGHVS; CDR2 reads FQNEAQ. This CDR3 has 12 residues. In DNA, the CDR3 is TGTGCCAGCAGCTTAGGTGGAAGTGAGCAGTTCTTC. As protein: CASSLGGSEQFF.

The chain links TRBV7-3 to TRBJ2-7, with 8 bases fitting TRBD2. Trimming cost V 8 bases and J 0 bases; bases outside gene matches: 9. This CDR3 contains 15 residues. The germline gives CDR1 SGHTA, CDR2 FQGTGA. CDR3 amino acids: CASGLSGMSSYEQYF. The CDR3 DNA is TGTGCCAGCGGCCTTAGCGGGATGAGCTCCTACGAGCAGTACTTC.

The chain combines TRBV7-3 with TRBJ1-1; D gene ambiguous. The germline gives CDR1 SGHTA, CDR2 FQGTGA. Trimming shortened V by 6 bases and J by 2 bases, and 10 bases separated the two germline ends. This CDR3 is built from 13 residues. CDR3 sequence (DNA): TGTGCCAGCAGTCCGTCGGGAAACACTGAAGCTTTCTTT. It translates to CASSPSGNTEAFF.

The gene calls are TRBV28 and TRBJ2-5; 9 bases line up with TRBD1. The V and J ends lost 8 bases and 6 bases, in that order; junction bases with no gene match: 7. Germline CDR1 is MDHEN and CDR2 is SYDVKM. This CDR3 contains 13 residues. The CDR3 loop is CASHWTGVQTQYF. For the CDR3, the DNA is TGTGCCAGCCATTGGACAGGGGTACAGACCCAGTACTTC. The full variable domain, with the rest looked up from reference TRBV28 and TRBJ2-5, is DVKVTQSSRYLVKRTGEKVFLECVQDMDHENMFWYRQDPGLGLRLIYFSYDVKMKEKGDIPEGYSVSREKKERFSLILESASTNQTSMYLCASHWTGVQTQYFGPGTRLLVL.